This T cell receptor (beta chain) came from a study of cytomegalovirus exposure and HLA in healthy donors. The CDR3 runs to 15 residues. V was clipped by 4 bases and J by 0 bases, with 11 bases between them. Germline assignment: CDR1 SNHLY and CDR2 FYNNEI. 60 Vbeta and 13 Jbeta primers were used in PCR. Here immunoSEQ multiplex PCR was the method, and the copy in TCRdb shows in-frame clones only, minus some. Here the sample table reports nearly 35,000 clones. The chain carries TRBV2 and TRBJ2-3; D gene unclear. The source material was PBMCs. The TCR comes from a woman in her thirties or forties in good health and CMV-seropositive. Here the CDR3 reads CASSGRRVSTDTQYF. CDR3 nucleotide sequence: TGTGCCAGCAGTGGCAGACGGGTGAGCACAGATACGCAGTATTTT.